This T cell receptor beta chain appears in the sequencing data of a study of cytomegalovirus exposure and HLA in healthy donors (dated by TCRdb to 2015 to 2018). The study in broad terms: In an earlier analysis of around 540 of the donors, less than 350 Gb of sequence data and some 100 million unique TCR beta sequences from about 190 million T cells were reported. Of the 398 genotyped donors, roughly 80% were placed in the genetic ancestry cluster associated with self-reported Caucasian donors. A few DR-DQ haplotypes were treated as single units for association and clustering because of strong linkage in the cohort. A later analysis re-examined previously published TCR beta repertoires from roughly 720 donors and added high-resolution HLA genotyping to investigate patterns of TCR occurrence. Along with the roughly 670-subject first cohort, a separate validation cohort of over 90 different subjects was used. On average, about 240,000 unique TCR beta nucleotide sequences were sequenced per donor among a few hundred genotyped donors of the cohort, with roughly 18% of those sequences being non-productive. The study profiled the T cell repertoires of 500 to 800 subjects by immunosequencing and related them to cytomegalovirus serostatus. The study combined high-throughput TCR immunosequencing, statistical association of individual TCRs with disease status, and machine learning to predict cytomegalovirus infection status. Every discovery cohort repertoire had been produced on one sequencing platform. The study aimed to test whether signatures of past pathogen exposure could be identified by cataloging public T cell receptors. A later genetic analysis used genome-wide SNP genotypes for about 65% of the 666 donors, treating that subset as a discovery cohort. The number of donors typed differed by locus, with roughly 629-640 for A, B, C, DRB1 and DQB1, more than 500 for DQA1, approximately 580 for DPA1, and approximately 470 for DPB1. Alongside the repertoire data, information on donor age, sex, ethnicity and CMV serostatus was compiled. In an earlier analysis of 550 to 700 of the donors, high-throughput TCR beta sequencing was used to judge whether each TCR beta V gene segment behaved as functional or pseudogenic. An early release covering roughly 600 HLA-typed donors comprised 250 to 350 gigabases of sequencing data and some 79 million unique TCR sequences. The later analysis used no new phenotypic data to find candidate immune exposures, relying instead on TCR beta sequences and their occurrence across donors. HLA typing included class I and class II loci at four-digit resolution.

Receptors were amplified or captured by the immunoSEQ multiplex PCR assay. A mixture of 60 forward primers for TCR Vbeta segments and 13 reverse primers for TCR Jbeta segments was used in the multiplex PCR. The CDR3 region of rearranged TCR beta genes was amplified from genomic DNA by a multiplex PCR assay. On the Illumina HiSeq System, the amplified TCR beta libraries were sequenced as 87-base-pair reads. Turning to the authors' computational methods: Across the 500 to 700 repertoires, a later analysis counted 78 million or so unique TCR beta chains, approximately 12 million of which were shared by at least two donors. To remove PCR and sequencing errors, raw reads were error-corrected and collapsed into unique sequences using a nearest-neighbor algorithm that merged closely related sequences. Alignment of CDR3 sequences to IMGT reference sequences was used to assign V, D and J gene segments. For a sequence to be retained, at least a six-nucleotide match to both a V gene segment and a J gene segment was required. Rearrangements were classified as productive when the CDR3 lacked stop codons and remained in frame with V and J, and all other rearrangements were classified as non-productive. Following IMGT convention, CDR3 was defined as the stretch from the second conserved V-encoded cysteine to the conserved J-encoded phenylalanine. In an earlier analysis of roughly 610 of the donors, sequences lacking an unambiguous match to a single V gene segment were excluded. An earlier analysis of fewer than 750 of the donors classified V segments as functional when productive rearrangements were above 56.7% and as segregating when the standard deviation between donors was above 5%. A statistical classification framework was developed to diagnose cytomegalovirus status using the catalog of TCR beta chain sequences. V and J gene assignment, in a later analysis, came from comparing TCR nucleotide sequences with IMGT/GENE-DB human TR gene sequences. Using the TCRdist pipeline, a later analysis assigned CDR3 sequences along with most-parsimonious VDJ recombination scenarios. In a later analysis, each TCR beta chain was defined by its CDR3 amino acid sequence together with its V-gene family, and reads lacking a unique V-gene family were excluded. To address suspected cross-contamination and a sequencing artifact, a later analysis removed 592 highly shared, low-generation-probability nucleotide sequences. A later analysis calculated a clonal expansion index for each public chain from normalized within-repertoire ranks of inferred template counts. In a later analysis, generation probabilities were computed using a VDJ recombination model fitted to out-of-frame rearrangements, and the results were checked against IGoR. In a later analysis, hypergeometric tests were used to score TCR-TCR, TCR-HLA and TCR-CMV co-occurrence, with a repertoire-size bias correction applied to TCR pairs. In a later analysis, false discovery rates were estimated by permuting HLA or CMV assignments 20 times. A later analysis grouped co-occurring TCRs with DBSCAN, adding TCRdist sequence similarity when clustering within HLA-allele-positive subsets. Co-occurrence clustering excluded repertoires with fewer than 30,000 or more than 120,000 public chains, plus five with anomalous nucleotide sharing. The table was pulled from immuneACCESS by TCRdb, which kept in-frame rearrangements only. Such tables lose some clones; where checked, under half of the loss comes from unresolved V genes, and the rest has no known cause. V, J and clone size derive from that table, while D and trimming were established from the DNA sequence. This sample comprises 80,000 to 100,000 clones, about 85% of them detected only once. 3% to 4% of the sample is taken by the ten largest.

With regard to this clone: The antigen it recognizes is unknown. It has no much larger one-base neighbor in the sample; base qualities were not kept.

From the germline V gene (reference sequence), CDR1 is LNHDA and CDR2 is SQIVND. The CDR3 contains 17 residues, cysteine and phenylalanine counted. The sequence is cut down to CDR3 DNA, 51 bases in frame from base 1. V ends up 5 bases short and J 0 bases short, with an unmatched junction base count of 7. Paper-wide results and their limitations: Roughly uniform sequencing depth across donors was assumed in presence/absence analyses, although this assumption may not hold. Linkage disequilibrium might explain the correlated functional status among segregating V segments, but an unknown experimental factor could not be excluded. In a later analysis, most CMV-associated TCR beta chains were found to appear HLA-restricted, with HLA associations seemingly driven largely by CMV exposure. It was suggested by the authors that the approach could potentially be generalized to other disease states and immunological phenotypes. A later genetic analysis reported fewer N-insertions in productive TCRs among donors in an Asian-associated ancestry cluster than the roughly 720-donor mean. Broadly in line with IMGT annotations, most TCR beta V segments showed up in productive rearrangements about 87% or about 30% of the time in an earlier analysis of around 550 of the donors. According to a later analysis, parvovirus B19, influenza, CMV and Epstein-Barr virus appeared linked to several top co-occurrence clusters. A cluster of highly shared sequence variants was judged likely to represent a technical artifact of the sequencing pipeline. Because counts were too low, seventeen rarely observed V segments, including chromosome 9 orphons, were left out of the earlier analysis of 500 to 750 of the donors. For the cohort, immune exposure information was limited to CMV serostatus. HLA typing was unavailable for some donors at each locus, so association tests used only the typed subset. The classifier was reported to diagnose cytomegalovirus status with high specificity and sensitivity in both the original and validation cohorts. The study gave a list of under 200 TCR beta chains associated with cytomegalovirus. In a later analysis, HLA-associated TCR beta chains showed more clonal expansion and lower generation probabilities than non-associated chains that were equally common. According to a later analysis, TCR association rates differed among HLA loci, with DRB1 alleles showing the most associated TCRs and HLA-C alleles showing the fewest. At a false discovery rate of 0.05, a later analysis linked approximately 18,000 TCR beta sequences to specific HLA alleles. Only TCR beta chains were sequenced in this cohort, and the absence of alpha or paired-chain data limited detectable features. A further reported finding was that TCR beta sequences accurately predicted the HLA-A and HLA-B alleles for most subjects in the first cohort. V-gene and J-gene trimming of TCR beta chains was associated with a missense DCLRE1C variant in a later genetic analysis, and the association was replicated in an independent cohort. Three of the identified cytomegalovirus-associated TCR beta chains were confirmed in vitro to be specific for cytomegalovirus antigens. When HLA alleles, especially DR and DQ, strongly co-occurred, attributing TCR associations to individual alleles was difficult. Across donors, most TCR sequences were observed very rarely, whereas some public TCRs were present in many individuals. The 87-base-pair reads could not distinguish some IMGT-functional V segments, including TRBV6-2 and TRBV6-3, so those segments were excluded.

The cohort comprised 666 healthy bone marrow donors. Cohort members were all nominally healthy when sampled, although unrecorded immune exposures were likely present. The donor tested CMV seropositive, placing the donor among the 289 seropositive members of the cohort. Each donor provided a peripheral blood sample, and peripheral blood mononuclear cells were used for TCR beta sequencing. The Qiagen DNeasy Blood Extraction Kit was used to extract genomic DNA from the blood cell samples. This receptor was taken from a female donor in good health and CMV-seropositive. This chain is built from TRBV19 and TRBJ1-5, with 10 bases aligning to TRBD1. The specimen was PBMCs. The CDR3 has the sequence CASSAPGQGHSNQPQHF. The nucleotide sequence is given as TGTGCCAGTAGTGCACCGGGACAGGGGCATAGCAATCAGCCCCAGCATTTT.